This T cell receptor (beta chain) was sequenced during a study of T cells in Graves' hyperthyroidism and ophthalmopathy. Amplified TCR beta CDR3 regions came from RNA transcripts. HTBI primers drove first-round RT-PCR of the TCR CDR3. TCRdb passed the multiplex PCR reads through MiXCR, listing each CDR3 protein once. This table holds roughly 510,000 distinct CDR3 sequences, 40% to 50% found once. This clonotype was observed many times. Its antigen is still unknown. Not enrolled were patients with uncontrolled infection, other autoimmune disease, pregnancy or lactation. Whole-study results and caveats: Model output signaled ophthalmopathy a median about 6.3 months ahead of onset.

The junction had 10 bases not matched to a gene; V was cut back by 6 bases and J by 2 bases. Germline CDR1 reads SQVTM; CDR2 reads ANQGSEA. The CDR3 spans 14 residues. The J gene is TRBJ2-7, the V gene TRBV29-1; the match to TRBD1 covers 7 bases. The clonotype originates from an adult woman with Graves' disease, either hyperthyroidism or ophthalmopathy (not recorded which). The sample taken for sequencing was peripheral blood or thyroid tissue (not recorded which). For the CDR3, the DNA is TGCAGCGTGAAAAACGACAGGGCGACCTACGAGCAGTACTTC. It translates to CSVKNDRATYEQYF.